The following is a T cell receptor beta chain sequence with its context. What this receptor recognizes is not known. Per-base qualities were not stored, and no clone one base away is much larger. Each collaborating institution followed its own protocols to collect whole blood in K2EDTA tubes. Collaborator samples were shipped for TCRbeta analysis as frozen whole blood, isolated PBMCs, or DNA extracted from either sample type. The sample originates from a study of blood T cell repertoires in COVID-19 (dated by TCRdb to the early 2020s). About the study as a whole: Collaborator samples came from the United States, Italy and Spain and covered acute and convalescent phases of COVID-19. Subjects who had been exposed to COVID-19, were actively infected with it, or had recovered from it provided the deeply sampled blood TCRbeta repertoires that made up the dataset. Where available, HLA class I and class II types were obtained from metadata supplied by the sample provider rather than from assay-based typing. The prospective study material was composed of cDNA or gDNA derived from T cells, B-cell-depleted T cells, or PBMCs. The samples were drawn from two sources: the first 160 participants of the ongoing ImmuneRACE study, and fewer than 1,500 subjects contributed by 6 global collaborators. The repertoires were made available in a free public database intended to serve as a resource for research on the immune response to SARS-CoV-2. A de-identified subject ID, COVID-19 status, age in years and sex were almost always included in the sample metadata.

The paper's findings and limits, for the study overall: The quantity of clinical and demographic metadata differed by source and by participant and was supplied without curation.

The immunoSEQ Assay, a bias-controlled multiplex PCR, was used to amplify TCRbeta CDR3 regions from genomic DNA. The study's own analysis went as follows. The number of nucleated cells in each sample was estimated from the amplification of reference gene primers within the assay. To quantify the absolute abundance of each unique TCRbeta CDR3 rearrangement, sequence reads were collapsed and filtered. Productive Simpson clonality was computed per sample as the square root of Simpson's diversity index over productive rearrangements. TCRdb carries this immuneACCESS record with in-frame sequences only. Its versions omit some clonotypes, under half of them owing to an unresolved V gene in the studies checked, with the rest unexplained. The V and J calls and clone size are taken from that table; D and trimming were inferred from the DNA. The sample table contains 130,000 or so clones; only one count was recorded for roughly 88% of them. The ten largest clones take up about 9.3% of the sample.

The germline ends are 16 bases apart after V is trimmed by 1 base and J by 4 bases. The CDR3 measures 16 amino acids from cysteine to phenylalanine. The entry retains the CDR3 DNA only, 48 bases that are in frame from base 1. CDR1 and CDR2 were assigned from the germline V gene as MNHNS and SASEGT. The specimen sequenced was peripheral blood. The TCR comes from a middle-aged man with acute or convalescent COVID-19. This chain is built from TRBV6-1 and TRBJ1-2; no D gene call is confident. The nucleotide sequence reads as follows: TGTGCCAGCAGTGAAGGGGCTCCACTGGCGGGCTATGGCTACACCTTC. It is translated as CASSEGAPLAGYGYTF.